The 21 T cell receptor delta chains listed next were all sequenced from one sample in a study of gamma-delta chains in newborns, infants, children. TCRdb reprocessed the reads using CATT. The table has about 3,400 delta-chain clones, around 0.3% seen once. Input material: blood. The receptors originated from a child who was a newborn, infant or young child, either healthy, febrile or measles-vaccinated (not recorded which).

Only a few counts were recorded for this clone. The likely explanation is a read error, given a far larger clone one base away. The chain joins TRDV2 to TRDJ3; 8 positions agree with TRDD3. CDR1 and CDR2 (germline): GEAIGNYY, EKD. V was pared by 2 bases and J by 2 bases, with 13 bases of the junction left unmatched. The CDR3 sequence is 20 residues long. CDR3 bases: TGTGCCTGTGACAAAGTACTGGGGGCCTCAAGCCCCTGGGACACCCGACAGATGTTTTTC. Translating it yields CACDKVLGASSPWDTRQMFF.

In regard to this clone: TCRdb's listed protein matches a much larger clone and diverges from this DNA's translation at residue 6, likely through a read error; the protein shown comes from the DNA. V and J are TRDV2 and TRDJ3, with D tentatively TRDD3 (6 bases). V dropped 0 bases and J dropped 3 bases, with 11 bases sitting between them. Germline CDR1 and CDR2: GEAIGNYY and EKD. The length of the CDR3 is 17 residues. Here the CDR3 DNA reads TGTGCCTGTGACACCGGGGGGGAGAACTGGGACACCCGACAGATGTTTTTC. Amino acid sequence: CACDTGGENWDTRQMFF.

Worth noting for this clone: TCRdb records a much larger clone's protein for this DNA, with a difference at residue 6 that likely arises from a read error; the protein given is the translation of the DNA. V usage is TRDV2 and J usage is TRDJ1; 8 bases map to TRDD3. The CDR3 runs 15 residues. CDR1 and CDR2 (germline): GEAIGNYY, EKD. After removal of 3 bases from V and 3 bases from J, the junction contained 8 bases not matched to a gene. The CDR3 DNA reads TGTGCCTGTGACCTACCGGGGGATAAGCCCGATAAACTCATCTTT. It encodes CACDLPGDKPDKLIF.

Comments on this clone: The protein that TCRdb holds for this DNA derives from a much larger clone and differs from the translated DNA at residue 10, which likely indicates a read error; the protein shown here is translated from the DNA. The chain carries TRDV2 and TRDJ2; 9 nucleotides line up with TRDD3. Unmatched junction bases numbered 8, after V lost 4 bases and J lost 6 bases. Germline V lookup: CDR1 GEAIGNYY, CDR2 EKD. The CDR3 is 15 amino acids. The CDR3 nucleotides are TGTGCCTGTGATGTACTGGGGGACCCGCCAGCACAACTCTTCTTT. It specifies CACDVLGDPPAQLFF.

As to this clone: A read error is likely here: a far larger clone is one base away. The identical CDR3 is also encoded by other nucleotide sequences in the sample. The chain combines TRDV2 with TRDJ3; TRDD3 matches at 12 bases. V lost 4 bases to trimming and J lost 1 base; unmatched junction nucleotides: 7. The germline CDR1 and CDR2 sequences are GEAIGNYY and EKD. The CDR3 contains 19 residues. This CDR3 is CACDSVLGDTSWDTRQMFF. CDR3 sequence (DNA): TGTGCCTGTGATTCGGTACTGGGGGATACTTCCTGGGACACCCGACAGATGTTTTTC.

This clone was seen a handful of times. The translation of this DNA and the TCRdb protein of a much larger clone differ at residue 5, probably owing to a read error; the protein shown here is translated from the DNA. This chain connects TRDV2 to TRDJ2, with 10 bases aligning to TRDD3. The CDR3 extends over 18 amino acids. Germline loops: CDR1 GEAIGNYY, CDR2 EKD. V trimming: 3 bases; J trimming: 0 bases; junction bases outside the gene matches: 9. The CDR3 DNA sequence: TGTGCCTGTGACCGCCTACTGGGGGATTTTTCTTTGACAGCACAACTCTTCTTT. Its translation is CACDRLLGDFSLTAQLFF.

For this clone: This DNA translates differently at residue 5 from the TCRdb protein, which is that of a much larger clone; a read error is likely, and the protein shown is the DNA's own translation. This chain links TRDV2 with TRDJ3; 8 nucleotides agree with TRDD3. The V and J ends lost 3 bases and 0 bases, in that order; junction bases with no gene match: 9. The CDR3 spans 19 residues. Germline lookup yields CDR1 GEAIGNYY and CDR2 EKD. The DNA for the CDR3 is TGTGCCTGTGACGCTGAACTGGGGGTTTTCTCCTGGGACACCCGACAGATGTTTTTC. This translates into CACDAELGVFSWDTRQMFF.

This clone has a handful of counts. Given a far larger clone just one base away, this is likely a sequencing read error. V gene TRDV2 combines with J gene TRDJ3; 8 positions match TRDD3. The V and J ends lost 5 bases and 0 bases, in that order; junction bases with no gene match: 17. Germline CDR1 reads GEAIGNYY; CDR2 reads EKD. There are 21 residues in the CDR3. CDR3 protein: CACASLLGALTSSWDTRQMFF. Written as DNA, the CDR3 is TGTGCCTGTGCATCCCTACTGGGGGCCCTAACCAGCTCCTGGGACACCCGACAGATGTTTTTC.

There are a few counts of this clone. The protein recorded in TCRdb matches a much larger clone and deviates from this DNA's translation at residue 4, suggesting a read error; the protein here is obtained by translating the DNA. J is TRDJ3 and V is TRDV2; perhaps TRDD3 as D (6 bases). Per germline, CDR1 GEAIGNYY and CDR2 EKD. The CDR3 has 19 residues. As DNA, the CDR3 is TGTGCCTGTGTCACCGCGGGGGGACCAAGCTCCTGGGACACCCGACAGATGTTTTTC. Residues: CACVTAGGPSSWDTRQMFF.

Remarks on this clone: This DNA's translation and the protein TCRdb lists, from a much larger clone, do not match at residue 15, likely due to a read error; the protein shown is translated from the DNA. The CDR3 reads CAASASGTWTGKRPRDTRQMFF. For the CDR3, the DNA is TGTGCAGCAAGCGCCTCGGGTACGTGGACTGGGAAAAGGCCCCGGGACACCCGACAGATGTTTTTC. The chain employs TRAV29/DV5 and TRDJ3; a weak D match, TRDD3 (6 bases). Germline CDR1 and CDR2: NSMFDY and ISSIKDK. The ends were cut back, 0 bases at V and 5 bases at J, with 30 bases in the middle. The CDR3 is 22 amino acids.

A word on this clone: The junction shows a germline mismatch at one end, possibly a read error. Other DNA variants within this sample encode the same CDR3. The genes are TRDV2 and TRDJ3; tentatively, D is TRDD3 (6 bases). The CDR3 extends over 16 amino acids. The V gene's germline CDR1 is GEAIGNYY and CDR2 EKD. This CDR3 reads CACGTVGYWDTRQMFF. CDR3 DNA sequence: TGTGCCTGTGGCACCGTGGGTTACTGGGACACCCGACAGATGTTCTTC.

This clone was observed a handful of times. The protein in TCRdb stems from a much larger clone and differs at residue 7 from this DNA's translation, likely a read error; here the protein is translated from the DNA. The rearrangement uses TRDV2 and TRDJ2, with 9 positions matching TRDD3. The germline V gene has CDR1 GEAIGNYY and CDR2 EKD. Germline trimming cut 0 bases from V and 0 bases from J; bases unmatched to any gene: 7. This CDR3 region has 18 residues. CDR3 sequence reads: CACDTLPGGYSLTAQLFF. In DNA form, the CDR3 reads TGTGCCTGTGACACCTTACCGGGGGGATACTCTTTGACAGCACAACTCTTCTTT.

Note on this clone: This likely stems from a read error, as it lies one base from a far larger clone. Other nucleotide sequences in the sample specify the same CDR3. The chain recombines TRDV2 with TRDJ2, with 9 bases lining up with TRDD3. From germline, CDR1 is GEAIGNYY and CDR2 EKD. The CDR3 consists of 15 residues. The J segment lost 8 bases and the V segment lost 4 bases, leaving 10 bases of the junction unmatched. The CDR3 sequence is CACDVLGDPTAQLFF. CDR3 sequence (DNA): TGTGCCTGTGATGTACTGGGGGACCCGACGGCACAACTCTTCTTT.

This clone has a handful of counts. This likely came from a read error, as a far larger clone is one base away. V is TRDV2 and J is TRDJ1; 7 nucleotides line up with TRDD3. Germline assignment: CDR1 GEAIGNYY and CDR2 EKD. The CDR3 covers 15 residues. CDR3 sequence: CACDAVLGYTDKPIF. The CDR3, as DNA: TGTGCCTGTGACGCAGTACTGGGGTACACCGATAAACCCATCTTT.

This clone was found a few times. This sequence is one base from a far larger clone and is likely a read error. Additional DNA sequences in this sample encode the identical CDR3. V and J are TRDV2 and TRDJ2; TRDD3 is a possible D gene (6 bases). Germline V lookup: CDR1 GEAIGNYY, CDR2 EKD. This CDR3 is built from 14 residues. V gave up 7 bases and J gave up 4 bases, with 15 bases separating them. Written as DNA, the CDR3 is TGTGCCTGCGACGCCGTCTGGGGGACAGCACAACTCTTCTTT. Its translation: CACDAVWGTAQLFF.

This clone was counted between two and nine times. TCRdb pairs this DNA with a much larger clone's protein that differs at residue 3, likely a read error; the protein shown was translated from the DNA. Other DNA sequences of this sample code for an identical CDR3. The chain links TRDV2 to TRDJ3; 11 nucleotides line up with TRDD3. Germline CDR1 is GEAIGNYY and CDR2 is EKD. The CDR3 consists of 18 residues. This CDR3 reads CARDILGDSSWDTRQMFF. In nucleotides, the CDR3 is TGTGCCCGTGACATACTGGGGGATAGCTCCTGGGACACCCGACAGATGTTTTTC.

As for this clone: TCRdb lists the protein of a much larger clone for this DNA, which differs at residue 12, so this is likely a read error; the protein given here is translated from the DNA itself. The V call is TRDV2, the J call TRDJ1; 8 bases are a match to TRDD3. This CDR3 comprises 18 residues. With 3 bases clipped from V and 2 bases from J, the junction kept 16 bases outside the gene matches. The germline gives CDR1 GEAIGNYY, CDR2 EKD. The CDR3 DNA reads TGTGCCTGTGACGCCGGGGTACATTACTGGGGGGTAACCGATAAACTCATCTTT. It codes for CACDAGVHYWGVTDKLIF.

Regarding this clone: A read error is likely here: a far larger clone is one base away. The V call is TRDV2, the J call TRDJ1, with 10 bases aligning to TRDD3. With 2 bases clipped from V and 2 bases from J, the junction kept 1 base outside the gene matches. The V gene's germline CDR1 is GEAIGNYY and CDR2 EKD. CDR3 length: 14 residues. The CDR3 region is CACDRLGDTDKLIF. CDR3 sequence (DNA): TGTGCCTGTGACAGACTGGGGGATACCGATAAACTCATCTTT.

In its sample, this clone is medium-sized. A far larger clone is off by one base, so a read error is likely. As DNA, the CDR3 is TGTGCCTGTGGCACCTGGGGGACCGATAAACTCATCTTT. This encodes CACGTWGTDKLIF. The J gene is TRDJ1, the V gene TRDV2, with 7 nucleotides matching TRDD3. CDR1 and CDR2 (germline): GEAIGNYY, EKD. The CDR3 has 13 amino acids.

As concerns this clone: A read error likely explains this, since a far larger clone differs by one base. The chain uses TRDV2 and TRDJ3, with D perhaps matching TRDD3 (5 bases). The ends were cut back, 3 bases at V and 0 bases at J, with 14 bases in the middle. CDR1 GEAIGNYY and CDR2 EKD come from the germline V gene. The CDR3 is 18 amino acids. This CDR3 is CACDALLVPSWDTRQMFF. As DNA, the CDR3 is TGTGCCTGTGACGCCTTACTGGTACCCTCCTGGGACACCCGACAGATGTTTTTC.

Turning to this clone: TCRdb's protein for this DNA is that of a much larger clone and differs from the translation at residue 4, likely a read error; the protein shown is the DNA translation. The chain uses TRDV2 and TRDJ3, with 8 bases fitting TRDD3. The CDR3 covers 17 residues. Trimming at V came to 5 bases and at J to 0 bases, leaving 5 bases not matched to a gene. Per the germline V gene, CDR1 is GEAIGNYY and CDR2 is EKD. The CDR3 bases are TGTGCCTGTGGCGTACTGGGGGGCTCCTGGGACACCCGACAGATGTTTTTC. Its protein is CACGVLGGSWDTRQMFF.